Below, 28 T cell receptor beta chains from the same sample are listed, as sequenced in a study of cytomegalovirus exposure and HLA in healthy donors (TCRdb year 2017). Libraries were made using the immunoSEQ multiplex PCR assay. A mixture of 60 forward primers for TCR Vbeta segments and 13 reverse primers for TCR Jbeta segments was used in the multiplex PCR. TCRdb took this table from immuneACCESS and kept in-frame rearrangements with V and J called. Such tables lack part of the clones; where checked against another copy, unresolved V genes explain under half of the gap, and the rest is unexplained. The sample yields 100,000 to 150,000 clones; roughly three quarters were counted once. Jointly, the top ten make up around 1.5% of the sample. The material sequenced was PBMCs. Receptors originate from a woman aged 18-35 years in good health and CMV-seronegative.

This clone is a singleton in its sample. The CDR3 spells CASIKEGLNSPLHF. The CDR3 DNA sequence: TGTGCCAGCATCAAAGAGGGTCTAAATTCACCCCTCCACTTT. The rearrangement joins TRBV5-6 to TRBJ1-6; D unclear. Germline V gene lookup returns CDR1 SGHDT and CDR2 YYEEEE. V was clipped by 6 bases and J by 7 bases, with 14 bases between them. This CDR3 has 14 residues.

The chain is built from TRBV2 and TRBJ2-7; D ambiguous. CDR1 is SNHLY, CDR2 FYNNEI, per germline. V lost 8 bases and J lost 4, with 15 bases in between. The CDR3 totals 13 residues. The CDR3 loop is CASSPQRLYEQYF. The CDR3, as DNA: TGTGCCAGCTCCCCGCAGAGGCTATACGAGCAGTACTTC.

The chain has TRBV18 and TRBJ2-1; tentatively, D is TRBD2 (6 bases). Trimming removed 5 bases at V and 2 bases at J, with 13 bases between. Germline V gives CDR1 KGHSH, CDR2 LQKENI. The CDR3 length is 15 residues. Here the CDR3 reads CASSVRENPYNEQFF. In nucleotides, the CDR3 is TGTGCCAGCTCAGTTCGGGAGAATCCCTACAATGAGCAGTTCTTC.

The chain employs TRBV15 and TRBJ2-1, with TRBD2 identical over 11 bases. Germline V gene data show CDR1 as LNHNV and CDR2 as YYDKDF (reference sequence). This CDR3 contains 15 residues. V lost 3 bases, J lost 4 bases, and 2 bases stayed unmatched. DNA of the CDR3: TGTGCCACCAGCAGCGGGACTAGCGGTTACAATGAGCAGTTCTTC. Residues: CATSSGTSGYNEQFF.

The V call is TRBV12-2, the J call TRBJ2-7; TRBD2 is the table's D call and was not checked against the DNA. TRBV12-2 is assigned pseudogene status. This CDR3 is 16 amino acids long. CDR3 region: CASQFSGIRSSYEQYF. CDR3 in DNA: TGTGCAAGTCAATTTAGCGGAATAAGGAGCTCCTACGAGCAGTACTTC.

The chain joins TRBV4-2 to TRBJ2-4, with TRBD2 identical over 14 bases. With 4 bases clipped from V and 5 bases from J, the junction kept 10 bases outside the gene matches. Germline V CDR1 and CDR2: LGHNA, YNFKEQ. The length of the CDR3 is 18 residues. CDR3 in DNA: TGTGCCAGCAGCCGAGGGACTAGCGGGAGTTCTAAGGAAAACATTCAGTACTTC. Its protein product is CASSRGTSGSSKENIQYF.

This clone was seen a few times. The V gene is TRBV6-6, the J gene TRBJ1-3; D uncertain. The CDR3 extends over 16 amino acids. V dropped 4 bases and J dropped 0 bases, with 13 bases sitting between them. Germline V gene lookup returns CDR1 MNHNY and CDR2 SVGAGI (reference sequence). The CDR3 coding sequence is TGTGCCAGCAGTTCCTATTTACCTTCCTCTGGAAACACCATATATTTT. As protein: CASSSYLPSSGNTIYF.

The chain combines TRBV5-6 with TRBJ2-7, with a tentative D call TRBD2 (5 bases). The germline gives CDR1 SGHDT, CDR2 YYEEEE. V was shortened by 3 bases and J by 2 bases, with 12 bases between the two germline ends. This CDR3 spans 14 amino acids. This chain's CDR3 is CASSSLDYPYEQYF. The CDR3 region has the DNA TGTGCCAGCAGCTCCCTTGACTATCCCTACGAGCAGTACTTC. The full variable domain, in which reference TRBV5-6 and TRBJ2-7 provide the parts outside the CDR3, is DAGVTQSPTHLIKTRGQQVTLRCSPKSGHDTVSWYQQALGQGPQFIFQYYEEEERQRGNFPDRFSGHQFPNYSSELNVNALLLGDSALYLCASSSLDYPYEQYFGPGTRLTVT.

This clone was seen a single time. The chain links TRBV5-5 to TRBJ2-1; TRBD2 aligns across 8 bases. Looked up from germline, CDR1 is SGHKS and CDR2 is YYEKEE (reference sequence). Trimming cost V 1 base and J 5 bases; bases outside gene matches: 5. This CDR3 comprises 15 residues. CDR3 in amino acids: CASSLSGTRDNEQFF. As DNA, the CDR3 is TGTGCCAGCAGCTTGTCCGGGACTAGGGACAATGAGCAGTTCTTC.

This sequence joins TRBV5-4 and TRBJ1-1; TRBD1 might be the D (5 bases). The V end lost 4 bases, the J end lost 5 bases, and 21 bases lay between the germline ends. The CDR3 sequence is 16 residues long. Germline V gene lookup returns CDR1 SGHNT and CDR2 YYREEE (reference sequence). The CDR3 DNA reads TGTGCCAGCAGCCTGGGGGGTGGAGGGGCGAGGACTGAAGCTTTCTTT. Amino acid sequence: CASSLGGGGARTEAFF. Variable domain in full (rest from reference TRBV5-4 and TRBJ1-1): ETGVTQSPTHLIKTRGQQVTLRCSSQSGHNTVSWYQQALGQGPQFIFQYYREEENGRGNFPPRFSGLQFPNYSSELNVNALELDDSALYLCASSLGGGGARTEAFFGQGTRLTVV.

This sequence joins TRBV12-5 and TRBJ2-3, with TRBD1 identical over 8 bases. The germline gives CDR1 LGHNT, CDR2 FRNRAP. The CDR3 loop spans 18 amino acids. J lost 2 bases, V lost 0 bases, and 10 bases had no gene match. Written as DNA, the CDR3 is TGTGCTAGTGGTTTGGTACAAGGGAGGACAGGGCACACAGATACGCAGTATTTT. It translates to CASGLVQGRTGHTDTQYF.

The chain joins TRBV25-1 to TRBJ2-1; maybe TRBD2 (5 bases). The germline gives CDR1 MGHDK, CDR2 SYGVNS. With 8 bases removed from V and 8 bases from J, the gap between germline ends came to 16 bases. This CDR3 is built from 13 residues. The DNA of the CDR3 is TGTGCCAGCGGAGTGTCCGGGGTCCATGAGCAGTTCTTC. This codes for CASGVSGVHEQFF.

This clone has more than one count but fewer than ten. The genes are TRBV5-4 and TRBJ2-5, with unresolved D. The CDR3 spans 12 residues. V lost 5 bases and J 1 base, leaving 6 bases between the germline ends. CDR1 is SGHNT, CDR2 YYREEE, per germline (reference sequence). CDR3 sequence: CASSLFQETQYF. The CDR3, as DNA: TGTGCCAGCAGTCTATTCCAAGAGACCCAGTACTTC. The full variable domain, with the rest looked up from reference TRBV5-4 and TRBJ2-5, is ETGVTQSPTHLIKTRGQQVTLRCSSQSGHNTVSWYQQALGQGPQFIFQYYREEENGRGNFPPRFSGLQFPNYSSELNVNALELDDSALYLCASSLFQETQYFGPGTRLLVL.

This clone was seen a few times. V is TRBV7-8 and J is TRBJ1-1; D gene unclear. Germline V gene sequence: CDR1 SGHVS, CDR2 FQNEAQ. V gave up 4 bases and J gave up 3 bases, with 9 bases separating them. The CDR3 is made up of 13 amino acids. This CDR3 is CASSSAVHTEAFF. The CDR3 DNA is TGTGCCAGCAGCTCCGCGGTCCACACTGAAGCTTTCTTT.

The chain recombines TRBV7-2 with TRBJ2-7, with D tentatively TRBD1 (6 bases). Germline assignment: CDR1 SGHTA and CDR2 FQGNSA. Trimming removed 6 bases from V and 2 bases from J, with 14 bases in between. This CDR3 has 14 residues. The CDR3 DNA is TGTGCCAGCAGGCACAGGGCCGCCGCCTACGAGCAGTACTTC. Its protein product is CASRHRAAAYEQYF.

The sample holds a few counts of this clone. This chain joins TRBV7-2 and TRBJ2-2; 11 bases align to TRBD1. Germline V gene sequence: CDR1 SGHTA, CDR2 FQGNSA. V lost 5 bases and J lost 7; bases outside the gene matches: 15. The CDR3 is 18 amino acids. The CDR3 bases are TGTGCCAGCAGCCCCGGACGGACAGGGGGCATTTTGGGCGGGGAGCTGTTTTTT. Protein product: CASSPGRTGGILGGELFF.

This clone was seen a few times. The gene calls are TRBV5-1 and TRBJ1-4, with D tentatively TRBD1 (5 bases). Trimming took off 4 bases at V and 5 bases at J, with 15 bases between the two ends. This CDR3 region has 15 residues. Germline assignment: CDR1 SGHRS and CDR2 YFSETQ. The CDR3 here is CASSGSWGANEKLFF. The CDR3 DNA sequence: TGCGCCAGCAGCGGCTCGTGGGGCGCGAATGAAAAACTGTTTTTT.

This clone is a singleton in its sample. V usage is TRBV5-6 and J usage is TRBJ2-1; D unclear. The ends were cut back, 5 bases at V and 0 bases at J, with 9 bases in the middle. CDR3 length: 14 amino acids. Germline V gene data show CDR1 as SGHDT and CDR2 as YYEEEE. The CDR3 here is CASRRSASYNEQFF. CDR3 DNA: TGTGCCAGCAGGAGGTCGGCCTCCTACAATGAGCAGTTCTTC.

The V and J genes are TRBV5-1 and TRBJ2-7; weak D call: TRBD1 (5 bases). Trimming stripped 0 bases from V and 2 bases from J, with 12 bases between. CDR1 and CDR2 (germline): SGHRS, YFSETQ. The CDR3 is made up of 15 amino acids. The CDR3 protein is CASSLAWAGTYEQYF. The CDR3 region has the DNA TGCGCCAGCAGCTTGGCCTGGGCAGGGACCTACGAGCAGTACTTC.

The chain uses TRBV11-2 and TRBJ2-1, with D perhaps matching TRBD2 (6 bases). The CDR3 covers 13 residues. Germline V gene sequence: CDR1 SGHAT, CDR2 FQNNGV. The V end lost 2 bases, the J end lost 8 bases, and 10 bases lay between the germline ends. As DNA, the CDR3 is TGTGCCAGCAGCTTACGGAGGGCGGATGAGCAGTTCTTC. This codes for CASSLRRADEQFF.

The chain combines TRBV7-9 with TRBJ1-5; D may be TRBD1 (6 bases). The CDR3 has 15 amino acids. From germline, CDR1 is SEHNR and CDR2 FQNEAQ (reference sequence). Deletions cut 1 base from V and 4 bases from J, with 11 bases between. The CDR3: CASSLGGGLNQPQHF. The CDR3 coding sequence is TGTGCCAGCAGCTTAGGAGGGGGTCTGAATCAGCCCCAGCATTTT.

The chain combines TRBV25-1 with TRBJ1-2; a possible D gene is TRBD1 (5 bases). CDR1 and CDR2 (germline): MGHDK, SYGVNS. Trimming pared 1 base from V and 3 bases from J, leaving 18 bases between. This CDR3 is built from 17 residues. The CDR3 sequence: CASSESDPNRLHYGYTF. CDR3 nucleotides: TGTGCCAGCAGTGAATCGGACCCCAACAGGTTACACTATGGCTACACCTTC.

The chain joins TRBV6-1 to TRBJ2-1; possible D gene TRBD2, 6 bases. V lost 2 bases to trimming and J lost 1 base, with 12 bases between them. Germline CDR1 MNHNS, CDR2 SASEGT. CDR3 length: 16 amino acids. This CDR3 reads CASSEQGLWSYNEQFF. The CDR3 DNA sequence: TGTGCCAGCAGTGAACAGGGACTTTGGTCCTACAATGAGCAGTTCTTC.

DNA for the CDR3: TGTGCCAGTTTTCACCGAGGACAGGGGGCCTCCGGGGAGCTGTTTTTT. It specifies CASFHRGQGASGELFF. The rearrangement uses TRBV10-3 and TRBJ2-2, with 11 bases matching TRBD1. CDR1 ENHRY and CDR2 SYGVKD come from the germline V gene. Germline trimming cut 10 bases from V and 6 bases from J; bases unmatched to any gene: 13. CDR3 length equals 16 residues.

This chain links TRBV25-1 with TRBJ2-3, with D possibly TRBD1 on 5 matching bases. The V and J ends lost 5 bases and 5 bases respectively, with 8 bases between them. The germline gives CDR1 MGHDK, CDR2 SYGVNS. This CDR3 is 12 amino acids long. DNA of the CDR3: TGTGCCAGCAGTTTGGGGCTAGATACGCAGTATTTT. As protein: CASSLGLDTQYF.

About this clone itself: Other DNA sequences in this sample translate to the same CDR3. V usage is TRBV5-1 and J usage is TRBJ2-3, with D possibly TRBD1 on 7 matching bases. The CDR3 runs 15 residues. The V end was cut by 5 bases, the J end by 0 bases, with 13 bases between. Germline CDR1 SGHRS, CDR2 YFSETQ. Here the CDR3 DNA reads TGCGCCAGCAGATTACAGGGGACTAGCACAGATACGCAGTATTTT. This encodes CASRLQGTSTDTQYF.

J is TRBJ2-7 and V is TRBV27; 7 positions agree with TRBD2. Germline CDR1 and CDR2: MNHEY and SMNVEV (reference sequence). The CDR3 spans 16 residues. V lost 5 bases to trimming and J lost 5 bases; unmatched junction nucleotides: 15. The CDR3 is CASSTNWGGGPNEQYF. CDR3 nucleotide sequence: TGTGCCAGCAGTACGAACTGGGGGGGAGGGCCCAACGAGCAGTACTTC.

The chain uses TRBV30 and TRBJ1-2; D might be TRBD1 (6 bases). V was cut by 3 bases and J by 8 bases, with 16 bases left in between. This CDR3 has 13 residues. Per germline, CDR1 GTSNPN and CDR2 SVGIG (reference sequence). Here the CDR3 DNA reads TGTGCCTGGAGGGATAGACAGGTGGGCGGCTACACCTTC. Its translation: CAWRDRQVGGYTF.